A single sample gave rise to the 14 T cell receptor beta chains below, sequenced in a study of CD8+ T cells in alopecia areata. The sequencing template was cDNA reverse transcribed from extracted RNA. Profiling relied on immunoSEQ multiplex PCR, and the TCRdb table lists in-frame clones only, not all of them. In the table there are fewer than 250,000 clones, around 43% of which are singletons. Treatment given: oral pan-JAK inhibitor, 5-10 mg twice daily. The sequencing used CD4+ T cells sorted from blood, collected at approximately week 37, from a patient treated with tofacitinib. The receptors were sampled from a human donor with alopecia areata.

The V and J genes are TRBV4-3 and TRBJ2-3; D gene unclear. The V end was cut by 2 bases, the J end by 3 bases, with 6 bases between. CDR3 length: 13 amino acids. Germline CDR1 reads LGHNA; CDR2 reads YSLEER. CDR3 sequence reads: CASSQTFTDTQYF. The CDR3 DNA follows: TGCGCCAGCAGCCAAACCTTTACAGATACGCAGTATTTT.

This chain uses TRBV30 with TRBJ2-5; D might be TRBD2 (5 bases). The end of the DNA aligns better with TRBJ2-7, so the J call may be wrong. This CDR3 is built from 15 residues. Germline CDR1 reads GTSNPN; CDR2 reads SVGIG (reference sequence). The CDR3 DNA reads as TGTGCCTGGAGTGTAGGGAGCCTCAGCTCCTACGAGCAGTACTTC. Translated: CAWSVGSLSSYEQYF.

The gene calls are TRBV21-1 and TRBJ2-5. TRBV21-1 is marked as a pseudogene. CDR3 size: 13 residues. The CDR3: CASSKEDRETQYF. CDR3 DNA: TGTGCCAGCAGCAAAGAGGATAGGGAGACCCAGTACTTC.

This clone was recorded a few times. V gene TRBV7-3 combines with J gene TRBJ2-3; D might be TRBD2 (5 bases). Germline V gene data show CDR1 as SGHTA and CDR2 as FQGTGA. V was cut by 5 bases and J by 6 bases, with 15 bases left in between. The CDR3 length is 14 residues. The CDR3 coding sequence is TGTGCCAGCAGCCGAGGGCCCTCTCGGGATACGCAGTATTTT. This gives the protein CASSRGPSRDTQYF.

The chain combines TRBV30 with TRBJ1-5; no reliable D call. This CDR3 has 13 amino acids. The V gene's germline CDR1 is GTSNPN and CDR2 SVGIG (reference sequence). The germline V and J ends were trimmed by 1 base and 1 base, with 5 bases remaining between them. The CDR3 spells CAWSDDSNQPQHF. The CDR3 DNA follows: TGTGCCTGGAGTGATGACAGCAATCAGCCCCAGCATTTT.

Here the CDR3 reads CASSDSTDTQYF. The CDR3 coding sequence is TGTGCCAGCAGTGACTCTACAGATACGCAGTATTTT. The chain couples TRBV6-4 to TRBJ2-3; no definite D call. Germline V CDR1 and CDR2: MRHNA, SNTAGT. The CDR3 is 12 amino acids. V gave up 0 bases and J gave up 3 bases, with 1 base separating them.

This clone was seen more than once but under ten times. V gene TRBV7-2 combines with J gene TRBJ2-7; possible D gene TRBD1, 6 bases. This CDR3 is 13 amino acids long. Per germline, CDR1 SGHTA and CDR2 FQGNSA. The V end lost 5 bases, the J end lost 3 bases, and 11 bases lay between the germline ends. The CDR3 DNA is TGTGCCAGCAGCGTATTACAGGGCTACGAGCAGTACTTC. It translates to CASSVLQGYEQYF.

The chain employs TRBV19 and TRBJ2-1, with 11 positions matching TRBD2. Germline CDR1 LNHDA, CDR2 SQIVND (reference sequence). The CDR3 is 18 residues long. V gave up 5 bases and J gave up 3 bases; unmatched junction bases: 12. DNA for the CDR3: TGTGCCAGTAGTCTGCGCGGCGGGACTAGCGGTAACTACAATGAGCAGTTCTTC. It is translated as CASSLRGGTSGNYNEQFF.

The rearrangement joins TRBV9 to TRBJ1-2; D not certain. V lost 4 bases and J lost 1, with 11 bases in between. This CDR3 is built from 14 residues. Germline V CDR1 and CDR2: SGDLS, YYNGEE. The CDR3 DNA is TGTGCCAGCAGCAGGGAGATGGGTAACTATGGCTACACCTTC. Translation: CASSREMGNYGYTF.

In its sample, this clone was seen once. One end of the junction fails to match germline, which may point to a read error. This chain's CDR3 is CASTRAGGTDTQYF. The CDR3 coding sequence is TGCGCGAGCACTCGGGCGGGAGGCACAGATACGCAGTATTTT. The chain links TRBV5-1 to TRBJ2-3; 7 nucleotides align to TRBD2. CDR3 size: 14 residues. Germline V gene lookup returns CDR1 SGHRS and CDR2 YFSETQ.

The rearrangement uses TRBV15 and TRBJ2-5; 7 bases fit TRBD2. CDR3 length: 19 amino acids. Germline lookup yields CDR1 LNHNV and CDR2 YYDKDF (reference sequence). Losses at the gene ends were 0 bases for V and 5 bases for J; bases not matched to a gene: 18. CDR3 bases: TGTGCCACCAGCAGAGAGACCCCCTTTATGGGCCCCGGGGGGGAGACCCAGTACTTC. It specifies CATSRETPFMGPGGETQYF.

This chain joins TRBV7-9 and TRBJ2-1, with 7 bases matching TRBD2. This CDR3 contains 15 residues. Per the germline V gene, CDR1 is SEHNR and CDR2 is FQNEAQ (reference sequence). The V gene end was trimmed by 1 base and the J gene end by 4 bases; junction bases not matched to a gene: 4. CDR3 region: CASSLVTSRYNEQFF. The CDR3 region has the DNA TGTGCCAGCAGCTTAGTGACTAGCAGGTACAATGAGCAGTTCTTC. The full variable domain, with the rest looked up from reference TRBV7-9 and TRBJ2-1, is DTGVSQNPRHKITKRGQNVTFRCDPISEHNRLYWYRQTLGQGPEFLTYFQNEAQLEKSRLLSDRFSAERPKGSFSTLEIQRTEQGDSAMYLCASSLVTSRYNEQFFGPGTRLTVL.

This clone was detected only once. The rearrangement uses TRBV27 and TRBJ2-5; D uncertain. The germline V gene encodes CDR1 MNHEY and CDR2 SMNVEV (reference sequence). This CDR3 has 13 residues. Trimming removed 3 bases from V and 0 bases from J, with 5 bases in between. The DNA for the CDR3 is TGTGCCAGCAGTTTGCGGTACCAAGAGACCCAGTACTTC. This gives the protein CASSLRYQETQYF.

This clone turned up a few times. This chain connects TRBV7-9 to TRBJ1-1; D not certain. CDR1 and CDR2 (germline): SEHNR, FQNEAQ (reference sequence). CDR3 length: 11 residues. The V end lost 5 bases, the J end lost 13 bases, and 14 bases lay between the germline ends. CDR3 amino acids: CASSGRDLVFF. CDR3 sequence (DNA): TGTGCCAGCAGCGGCCGGGATTTAGTTTTCTTT.